The clone carrying this TCR beta chain was seen a single time. What it binds is not known. The United States was where all participants with HIV were treated. This sample was included in a study of long-term antiretroviral therapy in people with HIV. Study-level results: Controls exceeded HIV repertoires in CDR3 length range. Clonal populations expanded prior to ART predominated within the repertoire at all time points.

V gave up 0 bases and J gave up 9 bases; unmatched junction bases: 2. This CDR3 contains 14 residues. Germline values: CDR1 SGHNT, CDR2 YYREEE (reference sequence). Samples were assayed with immunoSEQ v3.0 at survey level. Clones were read by immunoSEQ multiplex PCR, and TCRdb kept only the in-frame ones, dropping some. The sample has about 20,000 clones; roughly 80% are singletons. This TCR was recovered from a man aged 18 to 29 with HIV. This specimen was unsorted PBMCs, taken roughly 4 years after starting antiretroviral therapy. The rearrangement links TRBV5-4 to TRBJ1-6; 8 nucleotides align to TRBD1. The CDR3 bases are TGTGCCAGCAGCTTGGGACAGGGGTCTTCACCCCTCCACTTT. This translates into CASSLGQGSSPLHF.